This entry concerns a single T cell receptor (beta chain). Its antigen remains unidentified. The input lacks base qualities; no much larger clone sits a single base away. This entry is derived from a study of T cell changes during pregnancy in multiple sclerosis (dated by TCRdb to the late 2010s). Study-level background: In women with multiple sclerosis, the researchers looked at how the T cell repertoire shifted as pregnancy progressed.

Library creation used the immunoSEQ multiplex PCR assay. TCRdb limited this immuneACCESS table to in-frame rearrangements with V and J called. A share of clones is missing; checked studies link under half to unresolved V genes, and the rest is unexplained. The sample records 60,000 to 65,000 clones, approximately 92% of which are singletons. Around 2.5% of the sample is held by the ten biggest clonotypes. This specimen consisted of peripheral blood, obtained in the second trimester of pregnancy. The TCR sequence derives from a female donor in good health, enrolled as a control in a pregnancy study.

The CDR3 amino acid sequence is: CASSLVSAGDSGETQYF. The sequenced DNA is TGTGCCAGCAGCTTGGTTTCAGCGGGGGATTCAGGAGAGACCCAGTACTTC. Rearrangement joined TRBV5-5 to TRBJ2-5, with TRBD2 matching 8 junction bases. The CDR3, from cysteine to phenylalanine, totals 17 residues. CDR3 DNA only is kept here, 51 bases in frame from base 1. The germline V gene (reference sequence) sets CDR1 to SGHKS and CDR2 to YYEKEE. After removal of 0 bases from V and 4 bases from J, the junction retains 11 bases not matched to a gene.